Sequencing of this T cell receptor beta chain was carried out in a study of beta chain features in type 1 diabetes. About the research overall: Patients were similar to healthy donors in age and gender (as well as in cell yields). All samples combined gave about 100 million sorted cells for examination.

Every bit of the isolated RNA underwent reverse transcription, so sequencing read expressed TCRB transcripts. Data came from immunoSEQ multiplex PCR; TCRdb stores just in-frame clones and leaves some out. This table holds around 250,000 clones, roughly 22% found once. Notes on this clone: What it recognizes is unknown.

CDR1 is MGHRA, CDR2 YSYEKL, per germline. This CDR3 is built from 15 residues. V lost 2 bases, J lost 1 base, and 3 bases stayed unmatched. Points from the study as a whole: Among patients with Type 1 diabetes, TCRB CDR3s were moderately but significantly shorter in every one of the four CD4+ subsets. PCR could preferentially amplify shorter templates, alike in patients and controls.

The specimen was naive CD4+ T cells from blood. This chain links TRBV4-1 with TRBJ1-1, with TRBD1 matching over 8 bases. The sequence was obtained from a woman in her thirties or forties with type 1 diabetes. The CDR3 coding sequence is TGCGCCAGCAGCCAACCTGACAGGGGGAACACTGAAGCTTTCTTT. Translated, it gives CASSQPDRGNTEAFF.